This T cell receptor (beta chain) was recorded in a study of blood T cell repertoires in COVID-19. Overall study: Collection of acute and convalescent COVID-19 samples took place in the United States, Italy and Spain. In each case, the material was cDNA or gDNA derived from T cells, B-cell-depleted T cells, or PBMCs.

Per the authors' pipeline: Reference gene primer amplification gave nucleated cell count estimates. Sequencing was performed with immunoSEQ multiplex PCR; in TCRdb, only in-frame clones are kept and a portion is missing. V and J calls and clone size follow that table, whereas D and trimming were derived from the DNA. The sample has about 170,000 clones; approximately 92% are singletons. The germline CDR1 and CDR2 sequences are LNHNV and YYDKDF (reference sequence). Deletions cut 0 bases from V and 5 bases from J, with 13 bases between. The CDR3 covers 15 residues. This receptor was identified in a woman aged 45 to 65 with acute or convalescent COVID-19. Source material: peripheral blood. This sequence joins TRBV15 and TRBJ2-5, with a possible D match to TRBD2 (7 bases). The chain's CDR3 is CATSRDRGGSETQYF. The CDR3 region has the DNA TGTGCCACCAGCAGAGACAGGGGAGGGTCGGAGACCCAGTACTTC.